Shown below are 12 T cell receptor beta chains from a single sample sequenced in a study of shared clonotypes between healthy human individuals (dated by TCRdb to about 2020). Libraries were made using the immunoSEQ multiplex PCR assay. Here the immuneACCESS table is served through TCRdb, limited to in-frame sequences with V and J called. Missing clones are a known gap in these copies; in checked studies unresolved V genes cover under half, and the rest lacks a known reason. The sample profile shows roughly 680,000 clones; 72% of them were found once. The top ten clones comprise more than 1.5% of the sample. Sequences were obtained from memory CD4+ T cells sorted from blood. The sample's cell subset or site label is to be understood as: CD45RA-negative fraction. These receptors were taken from a woman aged 25 to 45 in good health.

The V call is TRBV7-9, the J call TRBJ2-2, with D uncertain. Trimming took off 5 bases at V and 0 bases at J, with 4 bases between the two ends. The germline V gene encodes CDR1 SEHNR and CDR2 FQNEAQ (reference sequence). CDR3 length equals 13 residues. The CDR3 region has the DNA TGTGCCAGCAGCCGGACGAACACCGGGGAGCTGTTTTTT. Its translation is CASSRTNTGELFF. The variable domain in full, with the rest retrieved from reference TRBV7-9 and TRBJ2-2, is DTGVSQNPRHKITKRGQNVTFRCDPISEHNRLYWYRQTLGQGPEFLTYFQNEAQLEKSRLLSDRFSAERPKGSFSTLEIQRTEQGDSAMYLCASSRTNTGELFFGEGSRLTVL.

The V and J genes are TRBV28 and TRBJ2-7; D is undetermined. V was trimmed by 3 bases and J by 3 bases, leaving 12 bases between them. The germline gives CDR1 MDHEN, CDR2 SYDVKM. The CDR3 runs 14 residues. The CDR3 region is CASSFAWQYYEQYF. DNA for the CDR3: TGTGCCAGCAGTTTTGCTTGGCAGTACTACGAGCAGTACTTC.

The chain recombines TRBV7-7 with TRBJ2-2; D remains ambiguous. The CDR3 spans 14 residues. Germline loops: CDR1 SSHAT, CDR2 FNYEAQ (reference sequence). The V and J ends lost 4 bases and 4 bases respectively, with 10 bases between them. The CDR3 reads CASSSGHLTGELFF. In nucleotides, the CDR3 is TGTGCCAGCAGCTCGGGCCACCTCACCGGGGAGCTGTTTTTT.

This clone was seen more than once but under ten times. This sequence joins TRBV12-2 and TRBJ2-7; the table assigns TRBD2, which was not confirmed against the DNA. TRBV12-2 corresponds to a pseudogene. This CDR3 has 17 amino acids. CDR3 protein: CASRLAPRLAGHYEQYF. The CDR3 DNA is TGTGCAAGTCGCTTAGCCCCCAGGCTAGCGGGACACTACGAGCAGTACTTC.

The chain recombines TRBV11-2 with TRBJ2-7; D not certain. Germline lookup yields CDR1 SGHAT and CDR2 FQNNGV. The CDR3 extends over 13 amino acids. V lost 6 bases and J lost 3, with 12 bases in between. The CDR3 sequence: CASSPSGSYEQYF. CDR3 nucleotides: TGTGCCAGCAGTCCCTCTGGCAGCTACGAGCAGTACTTC.

The J gene is TRBJ2-7, the V gene TRBV7-7; 8 nucleotides align to TRBD1. This CDR3 is built from 14 residues. The J segment lost 1 base and the V segment lost 6 bases, leaving 5 bases of the junction unmatched. From germline, CDR1 is SSHAT and CDR2 FNYEAQ (reference sequence). CDR3 amino acids: CASSQDRESYEQYF. The CDR3, as DNA: TGTGCCAGCAGTCAGGACAGGGAATCCTACGAGCAGTACTTC.

CDR3 coding DNA: TGTGCCAGCAGGCCCGTAAAGGGTGAGCAGTTCTTC. Translating it yields CASRPVKGEQFF. The chain is built from TRBV6-5 and TRBJ2-1; no definite D call. This CDR3 has 12 amino acids. Germline values: CDR1 MNHEY, CDR2 SVGAGI. The V end was cut by 6 bases, the J end by 9 bases, with 12 bases between.

This chain links TRBV14 with TRBJ2-1; 7 nucleotides line up with TRBD2. The CDR3 spans 16 residues. Germline trimming cut 2 bases from V and 6 bases from J; bases unmatched to any gene: 10. Germline values: CDR1 SGHDN, CDR2 FVKESK. CDR3 residues: CASSQMWWEGLNEQFF. DNA of the CDR3: TGTGCCAGCAGCCAAATGTGGTGGGAGGGCCTCAATGAGCAGTTCTTC.

This chain connects TRBV25-1 to TRBJ2-7, with TRBD2 identical over 12 bases. The CDR3 runs to 16 residues. Germline CDR1 MGHDK, CDR2 SYGVNS. V dropped 4 bases and J dropped 3; count of bases not matched to a gene: 7. CDR3 sequence reads: CASSVTSGSPVYEQYF. As DNA, the CDR3 is TGTGCCAGCAGTGTGACTAGCGGGAGTCCCGTCTACGAGCAGTACTTC.

The sample holds many counts of this clone. The V call is TRBV6-6, the J call TRBJ2-3, with 8 nucleotides matching TRBD2. This CDR3 contains 16 residues. V was clipped by 2 bases and J by 0 bases; unmatched bases: 4. In germline, CDR1 is MNHNY, CDR2 SVGAGI (reference sequence). In nucleotides, the CDR3 is TGTGCCAGCAGTTACCCTAGCGGGCCTAGCACAGATACGCAGTATTTT. This encodes CASSYPSGPSTDTQYF.

The V call is TRBV4-1, the J call TRBJ1-5, with a weak D call TRBD1 (5 bases). This CDR3 comprises 18 residues. Germline V gives CDR1 MGHRA, CDR2 YSYEKL. Trimming stripped 1 base from V and 0 bases from J, with 16 bases between. The DNA of the CDR3 is TGCGCCAGCAGCCAAGGCCAGACAGCCAGTTATAGCAATCAGCCCCAGCATTTT. Protein: CASSQGQTASYSNQPQHF.

The gene calls are TRBV23-1 and TRBJ2-5; D not certain. The J call is uncertain, as TRBJ2-7 better fits the DNA end. TRBV23-1 is assigned to the ORF class and has an uncertain function. The CDR3 sequence is 11 residues long. The CDR3 coding sequence is TGCGCCAGCAGCCCCCTGTGCGAGCAGTACTTC. Encoded protein: CASSPLCEQYF.